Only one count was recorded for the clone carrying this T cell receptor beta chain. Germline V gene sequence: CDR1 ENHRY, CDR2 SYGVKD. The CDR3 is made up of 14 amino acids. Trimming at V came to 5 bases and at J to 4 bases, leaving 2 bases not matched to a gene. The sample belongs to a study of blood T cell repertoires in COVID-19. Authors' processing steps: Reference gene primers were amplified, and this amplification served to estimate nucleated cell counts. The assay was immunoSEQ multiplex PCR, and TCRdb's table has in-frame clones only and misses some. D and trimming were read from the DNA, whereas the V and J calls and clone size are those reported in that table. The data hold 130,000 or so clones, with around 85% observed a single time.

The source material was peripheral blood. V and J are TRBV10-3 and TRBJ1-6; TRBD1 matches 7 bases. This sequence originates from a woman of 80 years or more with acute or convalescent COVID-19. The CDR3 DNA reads TGTGCCATCAGTACGGACAGGTATAATTCACCCCTCCACTTT. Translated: CAISTDRYNSPLHF.